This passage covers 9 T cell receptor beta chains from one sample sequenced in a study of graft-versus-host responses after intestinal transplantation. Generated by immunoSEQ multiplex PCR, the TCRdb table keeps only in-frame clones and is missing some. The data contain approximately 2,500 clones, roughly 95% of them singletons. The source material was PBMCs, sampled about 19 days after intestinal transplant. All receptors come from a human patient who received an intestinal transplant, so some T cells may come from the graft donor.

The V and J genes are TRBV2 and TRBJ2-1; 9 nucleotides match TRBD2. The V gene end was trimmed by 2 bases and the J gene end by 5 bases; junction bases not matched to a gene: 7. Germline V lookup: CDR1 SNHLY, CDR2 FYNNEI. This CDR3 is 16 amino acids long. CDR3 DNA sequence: TGTGCCAGCAGTGAACCAGCGGGGGGAGTCAACAATGAGCAGTTCTTC. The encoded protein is CASSEPAGGVNNEQFF.

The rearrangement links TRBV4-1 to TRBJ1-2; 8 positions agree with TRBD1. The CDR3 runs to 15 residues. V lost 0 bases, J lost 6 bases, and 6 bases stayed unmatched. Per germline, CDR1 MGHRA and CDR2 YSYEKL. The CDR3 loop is CASSQESSGGDGYTF. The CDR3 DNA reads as TGCGCCAGCAGCCAAGAGAGTTCAGGGGGCGATGGCTACACCTTC.

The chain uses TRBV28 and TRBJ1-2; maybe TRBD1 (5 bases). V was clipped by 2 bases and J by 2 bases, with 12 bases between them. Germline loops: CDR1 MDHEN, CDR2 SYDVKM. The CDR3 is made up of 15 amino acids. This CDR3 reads CASSLLSRANYGYTF. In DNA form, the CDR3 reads TGTGCCAGCAGTTTACTATCCAGGGCAAACTATGGCTACACCTTC.

CDR3 residues: CAWSGDSQETQYF. Written as DNA, the CDR3 is TGTGCCTGGAGTGGGGACAGCCAAGAGACCCAGTACTTC. The gene calls are TRBV30 and TRBJ2-5, with 7 bases aligning to TRBD1. Germline values: CDR1 GTSNPN, CDR2 SVGIG (reference sequence). This CDR3 contains 13 residues. The ends lost 1 base at V and 1 base at J; junction bases unmatched: 0.

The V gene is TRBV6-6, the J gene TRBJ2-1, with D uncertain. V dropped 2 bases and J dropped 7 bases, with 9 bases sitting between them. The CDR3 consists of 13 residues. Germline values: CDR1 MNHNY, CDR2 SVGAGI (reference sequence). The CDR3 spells CASSYGPPNEQFF. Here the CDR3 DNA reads TGTGCCAGCAGTTACGGGCCGCCAAATGAGCAGTTCTTC.

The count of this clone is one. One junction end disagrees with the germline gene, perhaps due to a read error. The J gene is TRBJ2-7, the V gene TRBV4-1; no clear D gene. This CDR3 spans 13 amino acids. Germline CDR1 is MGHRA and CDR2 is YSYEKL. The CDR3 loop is CASSQGPSDEQYF. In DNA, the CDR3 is TGCGCCAGCAGCCAAGGGCCCTCCGACGAGCAGTACTTC.

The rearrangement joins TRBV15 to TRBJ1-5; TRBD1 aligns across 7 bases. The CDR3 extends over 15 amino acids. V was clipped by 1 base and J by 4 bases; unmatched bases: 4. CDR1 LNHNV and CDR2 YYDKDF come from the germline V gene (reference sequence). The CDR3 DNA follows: TGTGCCACCAGCAGAGGGGCACAGGGGAATCAGCCCCAGCATTTT. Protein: CATSRGAQGNQPQHF. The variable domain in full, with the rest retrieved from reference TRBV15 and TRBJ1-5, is DAMVIQNPRYQVTQFGKPVTLSCSQTLNHNVMYWYQQKSSQAPKLLFHYYDKDFNNEADTPDNFQSRRPNTSFCFLDIRSPGLGDTAMYLCATSRGAQGNQPQHFGDGTRLSIL.

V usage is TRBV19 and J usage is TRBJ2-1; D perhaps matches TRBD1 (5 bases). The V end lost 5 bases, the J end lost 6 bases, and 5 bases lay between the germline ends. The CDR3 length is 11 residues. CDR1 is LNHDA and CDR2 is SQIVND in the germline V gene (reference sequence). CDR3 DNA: TGTGCCAGTAGTCAGGGCAATGAGCAGTTCTTC. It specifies CASSQGNEQFF.

The CDR3, as DNA: TGTGCCAGCAGTGACCCGAAAGAGACAGGGGAAAGTGGCTACACCTTC. The encoded protein is CASSDPKETGESGYTF. The chain is built from TRBV9 and TRBJ1-2; 8 bases line up with TRBD1. The CDR3 is 16 residues long. The junction had 16 bases not matched to a gene; V was cut back by 5 bases and J by 7 bases. CDR1 and CDR2 from the germline V gene are SGDLS and YYNGEE.